Included here is one TCR beta chain sequence, with context. No antigen is known for it. No base-level quality is on record; no much larger clone is a single base apart. Libraries were prepared through the immunoSEQ multiplex PCR assay. For the multiplex PCR, a mixture combining 60 forward primers for TCR Vbeta segments and 13 reverse primers for TCR Jbeta segments was used. The CDR3 region of rearranged TCR beta genes was amplified from genomic DNA by a multiplex PCR assay. Amplified TCR beta libraries were sequenced as 87-base-pair reads on the Illumina HiSeq System. The source study handled its data this way. In a later analysis, some 80 million unique TCR beta chains were counted across the approximately 670 repertoires, and roughly 11 million of these chains were shared by at least two donors. Raw reads were error-corrected and collapsed into unique sequences by a nearest-neighbor algorithm in which closely related sequences were merged to remove PCR and sequencing errors. To assign V, D and J gene segments, CDR3 sequences were aligned to IMGT reference sequences. For a sequence to be retained, at least a six-nucleotide match to both a V gene segment and a J gene segment was required. Rearrangements were called productive when the CDR3 lacked stop codons and stayed in frame with V and J; all others were non-productive. CDR3 was defined by IMGT convention, running from the second conserved V-encoded cysteine to the conserved J-encoded phenylalanine. In an earlier analysis of some 550 of the donors, sequences lacking an unambiguous match to a single V gene segment were excluded. In an earlier analysis of around 600 of the donors, V segments were called functional above 56.7% productive rearrangements and were called segregating when the between-donor standard deviation exceeded 5%. A statistical classification framework was developed to diagnose cytomegalovirus status using the catalog of TCR beta chain sequences. In a later analysis, TCR nucleotide sequences were compared against IMGT/GENE-DB human TR gene sequences so that V and J genes could be assigned. In a later analysis, CDR3 sequences and most-parsimonious VDJ recombination scenarios were assigned using the TCRdist pipeline. In a later analysis, each TCR beta chain was defined by its CDR3 amino acid sequence together with its V-gene family, and reads lacking a unique V-gene family were excluded. As a way to deal with suspected cross-contamination and a sequencing artifact, a later analysis dropped 450 to 700 nucleotide sequences that were highly shared and had low generation probability. In a later analysis, a clonal expansion index for each public chain was calculated from normalized within-repertoire ranks of inferred template counts. In a later analysis, generation probabilities were computed with a VDJ recombination model fitted to out-of-frame rearrangements, and the resulting probabilities were checked against IGoR. In a later analysis, TCR-TCR, TCR-HLA and TCR-CMV co-occurrence was scored with hypergeometric tests, and a repertoire-size bias correction was applied to TCR pairs. To estimate false discovery rates, a later analysis permuted the HLA or CMV assignments 20 times. A later analysis grouped co-occurring TCRs with DBSCAN, adding TCRdist sequence similarity when clustering within HLA-allele-positive subsets. Co-occurrence clustering excluded repertoires with fewer than 30,000 or more than 120,000 public chains, plus five with anomalous nucleotide sharing. Here the immuneACCESS table is served through TCRdb, limited to in-frame sequences with V and J called. Missing clones are a known gap in these copies; in checked studies unresolved V genes cover under half, and the rest lacks a known reason. The V and J calls and clone size were taken over from that table, and D and trimming were inferred from the DNA. The sample table shows 65,000 to 80,000 clones, and 65% to 75% are seen once. The ten biggest clones cover roughly 9.1% of the sample.

These data belong to a study of cytomegalovirus exposure and HLA in healthy donors (dated by TCRdb to between 2016 and 2019). As for the study more broadly: An earlier analysis of 587 of the donors reported around 280 Gb of sequence data and 95 million to 120 million unique TCR beta sequences obtained from around 170 million T cells. Rather than drawing on any new phenotypic data, the later analysis identified candidate immune exposures from TCR beta sequences and the way those sequences occurred across donors. HLA typing included class I and class II loci at four-digit resolution. Approximately 300 gigabases of sequencing data and roughly 81 million unique TCR sequences made up an early release that covered several hundred HLA-typed donors. Among some 410 genotyped donors of the cohort, an average of about 240,000 unique TCR beta nucleotide sequences were sequenced per donor, around 18% of them non-productive. A separate validation cohort of roughly 130 different subjects was used in addition to the 666-subject first cohort. Among the roughly 430 genotyped donors, around 81% belonged to the genetic ancestry cluster associated with self-reported Caucasian donors. Roughly 5 DR-DQ haplotypes were treated as single units for association and clustering because of strong linkage in the cohort. Typing coverage varied by locus: about 620-630 donors for A, B, C, DRB1 and DQB1; roughly 560 for DQA1; around 570 for DPA1; roughly 450 for DPB1. High-throughput TCR immunosequencing, statistical association of individual TCRs with disease status, and machine learning were combined to predict cytomegalovirus infection status. The study used immunosequencing to profile the T cell repertoires of 600 to 850 subjects and linked those repertoires to cytomegalovirus serostatus. A later analysis re-analyzed previously published TCR beta repertoires from roughly 690 donors and added high-resolution HLA genotyping to study TCR occurrence patterns. In a later genetic analysis, genome-wide SNP genotypes for about three fifths of the roughly 670 donors were used, and that subset was treated as a discovery cohort. An earlier analysis of around 540 of the donors applied high-throughput TCR beta sequencing to assess whether each TCR beta V gene segment acted as functional or pseudogenic. Donor age, sex, ethnicity and CMV serostatus were compiled together with the repertoire data. Every discovery cohort repertoire had been produced on one sequencing platform. The aim of the study was to test whether cataloging public T cell receptors could identify signatures of past pathogen exposure. Broad study findings and their caveats: In a later analysis, TCR association rates were found to vary across HLA loci, with the most associated TCRs seen for DRB1 alleles and the fewest for HLA-C alleles. In a later analysis, most CMV-associated TCR beta chains were found to appear HLA-restricted, with HLA associations seemingly driven largely by CMV exposure. The authors suggested that the approach could potentially be extended to other disease states and immunological phenotypes. A later genetic analysis associated a missense DCLRE1C variant with V-gene and J-gene trimming of TCR beta chains, and an independent cohort replicated the association. A later analysis found that HLA-associated TCR beta chains were more clonally expanded and had lower generation probabilities than equally common non-associated chains. For the cohort, immune exposure information was limited to CMV serostatus. Compared with the roughly 700-donor mean, donors in an Asian-associated ancestry cluster had fewer N-insertions in productive TCRs, according to a later genetic analysis. Because HLA typing was unavailable for some donors at each locus, only the typed subset was used in association tests. Several of the top co-occurrence clusters appeared to be linked to parvovirus B19, influenza, CMV and Epstein-Barr virus, according to a later analysis. A later analysis associated some 17,000 TCR beta sequences with specific HLA alleles at a false discovery rate of 0.05. A cluster of highly shared sequence variants was judged likely to be a technical artifact of the sequencing pipeline. Across donors, most TCR sequences were observed very rarely, whereas some public TCRs were present in many individuals. In vitro tests confirmed that a few of the cytomegalovirus-associated TCR beta chains recognize cytomegalovirus antigens. Correlated functional status among segregating V segments might reflect linkage disequilibrium, but an unknown experimental factor could not be ruled out. The study gave a list of 150 to 200 TCR beta chains associated with cytomegalovirus. Some IMGT-functional V segments, including TRBV6-2 and TRBV6-3, could not be told apart with the 87-base-pair reads, so those segments were excluded. A further reported finding was that TCR beta sequences accurately predicted the HLA-A and HLA-B alleles for most subjects in the first cohort. Strong co-occurrence of HLA alleles, especially DR and DQ, made assigning TCR associations to individual alleles difficult. This cohort had only TCR beta chains sequenced, and the lack of alpha or paired-chain data limited which features could be detected. Broadly in line with IMGT annotations, most TCR beta V segments showed up in productive rearrangements about 90% or about 30% of the time in an earlier analysis of about 500 of the donors. Because counts were too low, about 15 rarely observed V segments, including chromosome 9 orphons, were left out of the earlier analysis of some 640 of the donors. Presence/absence analyses assumed roughly uniform sequencing depth across donors, an assumption that may not hold. The classifier was reported to diagnose cytomegalovirus status with high specificity and sensitivity in both the original and validation cohorts.

From the cysteine through the phenylalanine, the CDR3 covers 13 amino acids. The CDR3 DNA has 39 bases and is translated from base 1. Via the germline V gene (reference sequence), CDR1 is SGHKS and CDR2 YYEKEE. The V end loses 0 bases and the J end loses 3 bases, and a stretch of 4 bases separates them. The cohort consisted of more than 650 healthy bone marrow donors. At the time of sampling, all cohort members were nominally healthy, though unrecorded immune exposures were likely present. The donor was CMV seropositive and was included in the group of 289 seropositive cohort members. A peripheral blood sample was collected from each donor, and TCR beta sequencing was performed on peripheral blood mononuclear cells. The Qiagen DNeasy Blood Extraction Kit was used to extract genomic DNA from the blood cell samples.

The TCR comes from a middle-aged man in good health and CMV-seropositive. Sequenced: PBMCs. The rearrangement combines TRBV5-5 with TRBJ2-1; the D gene assignment is ambiguous. The DNA is TGTGCCAGCAGCTTGGAATACTACAATGAGCAGTTCTTC. Translated, this gives CASSLEYYNEQFF.